Presented here are 30 T cell receptor beta chains from one specimen sequenced in a study of beta chain features in type 1 diabetes. Every isolated RNA sample was fully reverse transcribed, so sequencing captured expressed TCRB transcripts. The protocol was immunoSEQ multiplex PCR, while the TCRdb copy is restricted to in-frame clones and leaves out a portion. The profile shows just over 450,000 clones, 30% of them singletons. The material sequenced was naive CD4+ T cells from blood. These receptors were taken from a man aged 18 to 29 in good health.

The chain links TRBV4-1 to TRBJ2-1; D unresolved. The CDR3 sequence is 15 residues long. In germline, CDR1 is MGHRA, CDR2 YSYEKL. The ends were cut back, 0 bases at V and 4 bases at J, with 10 bases in the middle. Written as DNA, the CDR3 is TGCGCCAGCAGCCAAGATGTCGTCGGATACAATGAGCAGTTCTTC. Protein: CASSQDVVGYNEQFF.

This clone has a handful of counts. In DNA, the CDR3 is TGTGCCAGCACCGAAGGGAGGGGGCGTCATGAGCAGTACTTC. This sequence encodes CASTEGRGRHEQYF. This chain connects TRBV5-6 to TRBJ2-7; possibly TRBD1 or TRBD2 for D (7 bases each). With 6 bases removed from V and 7 bases from J, the gap between germline ends came to 20 bases. Germline V lookup: CDR1 SGHDT, CDR2 YYEEEE. This CDR3 is 14 amino acids long.

V gene TRBV7-2 combines with J gene TRBJ2-1; 10 bases fit TRBD2. CDR1 SGHTA and CDR2 FQGNSA come from the germline V gene. The CDR3 contains 18 residues. V shed 6 bases and J 0 bases; nucleotides not matched to a gene: 11. DNA for the CDR3: TGTGCCAGCAGTACTAAGTCTAGCGGGAGTAGCTCCTACAATGAGCAGTTCTTC. Translation: CASSTKSSGSSSYNEQFF.

V usage is TRBV7-2 and J usage is TRBJ2-7; possibly TRBD2 for D (6 bases). Germline V gives CDR1 SGHTA, CDR2 FQGNSA. CDR3 length equals 18 residues. The ends were cut back, 5 bases at V and 4 bases at J, with 27 bases in the middle. In DNA, the CDR3 is TGTGCCAGCAGCGCGCTGGGGGGAAACAGAGTGCAGGGTTACGAGCAGTACTTC. The encoded protein is CASSALGGNRVQGYEQYF.

This chain uses TRBV30 with TRBJ1-1; 9 bases line up with TRBD1. This CDR3 comprises 13 residues. Germline V CDR1 and CDR2: GTSNPN, SVGIG (reference sequence). Trimming cost V 4 bases and J 3 bases; bases outside gene matches: 3. As DNA, the CDR3 is TGTGCCTGGAATAACAGGGGGCACACTGAAGCTTTCTTT. Protein product: CAWNNRGHTEAFF. The full variable domain, its missing parts supplied by reference TRBV30 and TRBJ1-1, is SQTIHQWPATLVQPVGSPLSLECTVEGTSNPNLYWYRQAAGRGLQLLFYSVGIGQISSEVPQNLSASRPQDRQFILSSKKLLLSDSGFYLCAWNNRGHTEAFFGQGTRLTVV.

Comment on this clone: This same CDR3 is encoded by further DNA sequences in the sample. J is TRBJ2-5 and V is TRBV7-9; D not certain. V was clipped by 3 bases and J by 5 bases, with 4 bases between them. Germline V gene lookup returns CDR1 SEHNR and CDR2 FQNEAQ (reference sequence). The CDR3 has 11 residues. The CDR3 DNA sequence: TGTGCCAGCAGCTTCGGGGAGACCCAGTACTTC. This codes for CASSFGETQYF. Filled out from reference TRBV7-9 and TRBJ2-5, the complete variable domain reads DTGVSQNPRHKITKRGQNVTFRCDPISEHNRLYWYRQTLGQGPEFLTYFQNEAQLEKSRLLSDRFSAERPKGSFSTLEIQRTEQGDSAMYLCASSFGETQYFGPGTRLLVL.

With regard to this clone: Other DNA sequences in the sample encode the same CDR3. V is TRBV7-9 and J is TRBJ2-1, with D uncertain. Trimming removed 1 base from V and 2 bases from J, with 6 bases in between. Germline V gives CDR1 SEHNR, CDR2 FQNEAQ (reference sequence). The CDR3 consists of 14 residues. The CDR3 DNA reads as TGTGCCAGCAGCTTAGTGGCAGCCTACAATGAGCAGTTCTTC. Its translation: CASSLVAAYNEQFF.

This clone was found a few times. V is TRBV25-1 and J is TRBJ2-7, with D hard to call. From germline, CDR1 is MGHDK and CDR2 SYGVNS. The CDR3 is 14 amino acids. Trimming removed 1 base at V and 0 bases at J, with 7 bases between. The CDR3 DNA sequence: TGTGCCAGCAGTGAATCGGGCTTCTCCTACGAGCAGTACTTC. Protein: CASSESGFSYEQYF.

The chain joins TRBV27 to TRBJ1-5; D remains ambiguous. Per the germline V gene, CDR1 is MNHEY and CDR2 is SMNVEV (reference sequence). The CDR3 runs to 13 residues. V was trimmed by 5 bases and J by 0 bases, leaving 5 bases between them. In DNA, the CDR3 is TGTGCCAGCAGTCGCGATAGCAATCAGCCCCAGCATTTT. Translation: CASSRDSNQPQHF.

The gene calls are TRBV7-2 and TRBJ2-3, with D unclear. Germline CDR1 and CDR2: SGHTA and FQGNSA. Trimming left V 1 base short and J 1 base short, with 9 bases between. The CDR3 is made up of 15 amino acids. Here the CDR3 reads CASSLGGGGTDTQYF. In nucleotides, the CDR3 is TGTGCCAGCAGCTTAGGTGGCGGTGGCACAGATACGCAGTATTTT.

The sample holds a few counts of this clone. The rearrangement links TRBV9 to TRBJ2-6, with TRBD1 as a possible D gene (5 bases). The V gene's germline CDR1 is SGDLS and CDR2 YYNGEE. There are 16 residues in the CDR3. V lost 4 bases and J lost 0, with 11 bases in between. Here the CDR3 reads CASSHDSSSGANVLTF. CDR3 coding DNA: TGTGCCAGCAGCCATGACAGCAGCTCTGGGGCCAACGTCCTGACTTTC.

CDR3 nucleotides: TGTGCCAGCAGCGTAGGCCTCAGGGGCACTGAAGCTTTCTTT. This sequence encodes CASSVGLRGTEAFF. The rearrangement joins TRBV9 to TRBJ1-1, with a possible D match to TRBD1 (6 bases). The V end was cut by 0 bases, the J end by 4 bases, with 10 bases between. Germline V lookup: CDR1 SGDLS, CDR2 YYNGEE. This CDR3 contains 14 residues.

J is TRBJ2-5 and V is TRBV6-1; 7 bases align to TRBD1. CDR3 length: 15 residues. Germline loops: CDR1 MNHNS, CDR2 SASEGT. After removal of 6 bases from V and 2 bases from J, the junction contained 9 bases not matched to a gene. As DNA, the CDR3 is TGTGCCAGCAGCACCGGGACAGTTCCACAAGAGACCCAGTACTTC. Translated, it gives CASSTGTVPQETQYF.

J is TRBJ2-3 and V is TRBV30, with D possibly matching TRBD1 (6 bases). Germline CDR1 is GTSNPN and CDR2 is SVGIG (reference sequence). The V end was cut by 5 bases, the J end by 1 base, with 16 bases between. The CDR3 is 15 amino acids. The CDR3 region is CAWGFTGKGTDTQYF. The DNA for the CDR3 is TGTGCCTGGGGGTTCACAGGGAAGGGCACAGATACGCAGTATTTT. Complete variable domain (other parts from reference TRBV30 and TRBJ2-3): SQTIHQWPATLVQPVGSPLSLECTVEGTSNPNLYWYRQAAGRGLQLLFYSVGIGQISSEVPQNLSASRPQDRQFILSSKKLLLSDSGFYLCAWGFTGKGTDTQYFGPGTRLTVL.

This clone came up a few times. This chain links TRBV5-1 with TRBJ2-1; 9 nucleotides line up with TRBD2. The J segment lost 6 bases and the V segment lost 0 bases, leaving 7 bases of the junction unmatched. Germline CDR1 is SGHRS and CDR2 is YFSETQ. The CDR3 has 16 amino acids. CDR3 protein: CASSLGAIAGVNEQFF. CDR3 DNA sequence: TGCGCCAGCAGCTTGGGCGCGATAGCGGGAGTCAATGAGCAGTTCTTC.

In this sample, this clone turned up a few times. This chain links TRBV9 with TRBJ2-5; the match to TRBD2 covers 12 bases. There are 17 residues in the CDR3. Germline loops: CDR1 SGDLS, CDR2 YYNGEE. Trimming took 0 bases from V and 2 from J; bases not matched to a gene: 5. DNA of the CDR3: TGTGCCAGCAGCGTAGGACTAGCGGGAGCCGATCAAGAGACCCAGTACTTC. Translation: CASSVGLAGADQETQYF.

To note about this clone: In the same sample, other DNA sequences code for this CDR3. The chain is built from TRBV29-1 and TRBJ1-1, with unresolved D. This CDR3 has 11 amino acids. The V gene's germline CDR1 is SQVTM and CDR2 ANQGSEA. Trimming removed 6 bases at V and 1 base at J, with 6 bases between. The CDR3 DNA reads TGCAGCGTCGCACCGAACACTGAAGCTTTCTTT. This translates into CSVAPNTEAFF.

This clone showed up just a few times. This chain connects TRBV9 to TRBJ2-1; 7 bases are shared with TRBD2. Germline CDR1 and CDR2: SGDLS and YYNGEE. J was trimmed by 3 bases and V by 0 bases; bases with no gene match: 6. There are 16 residues in the CDR3. The CDR3 sequence is CASSVASGMVYNEQFF. In nucleotides, the CDR3 is TGTGCCAGCAGCGTAGCGAGCGGGATGGTCTACAATGAGCAGTTCTTC.

V gene TRBV30 combines with J gene TRBJ2-6; D perhaps matches TRBD1 (5 bases). The CDR3 runs to 19 residues. CDR1 is GTSNPN and CDR2 is SVGIG in the germline V gene (reference sequence). Trimming removed 1 base at V and 0 bases at J, with 19 bases between. The CDR3 loop reads CAWSDNIWGALSGANVLTF. The CDR3 coding sequence is TGTGCCTGGAGTGATAACATCTGGGGCGCTCTCTCTGGGGCCAACGTCCTGACTTTC. Looking up the rest from reference TRBV30 and TRBJ2-6 gives the full variable domain: SQTIHQWPATLVQPVGSPLSLECTVEGTSNPNLYWYRQAAGRGLQLLFYSVGIGQISSEVPQNLSASRPQDRQFILSSKKLLLSDSGFYLCAWSDNIWGALSGANVLTFGAGSRLTVL.

The chain carries TRBV30 and TRBJ2-1; D unclear. The germline V gene encodes CDR1 GTSNPN and CDR2 SVGIG (reference sequence). There are 15 residues in the CDR3. The ends were cut back, 0 bases at V and 9 bases at J, with 18 bases in the middle. The CDR3 protein is CAWSVKPTSRTEQFF. The CDR3 region has the DNA TGTGCCTGGAGTGTAAAACCAACGAGCCGGACTGAGCAGTTCTTC.

J is TRBJ1-1 and V is TRBV15; D possibly corresponds to TRBD1 (5 bases). The CDR3 is 17 residues long. The germline V gene has CDR1 LNHNV and CDR2 YYDKDF (reference sequence). V was cut by 1 base and J by 0 bases, with 15 bases left in between. The CDR3 here is CATSRGNRIIMNTEAFF. The CDR3 DNA follows: TGTGCCACCAGCAGAGGCAACAGGATTATCATGAACACTGAAGCTTTCTTT.

This chain connects TRBV6-5 to TRBJ1-2; D is unresolved. V lost 4 bases and J 3 bases, leaving 18 bases between the germline ends. The CDR3 is 16 residues long. Germline V gene sequence: CDR1 MNHEY, CDR2 SVGAGI. The CDR3 DNA reads TGTGCCAGCAGTTCCACCTGGACGCCCAGAGACTATGGCTACACCTTC. Translating it yields CASSSTWTPRDYGYTF.

V usage is TRBV15 and J usage is TRBJ1-1; D may be TRBD1 (5 bases). This CDR3 is built from 13 residues. The V gene's germline CDR1 is LNHNV and CDR2 YYDKDF (reference sequence). V dropped 0 bases and J dropped 3 bases, with 5 bases sitting between them. The CDR3 region has the DNA TGTGCCACCAGCAGAGACAGGGACACTGAAGCTTTCTTT. It codes for CATSRDRDTEAFF.

The chain couples TRBV7-9 to TRBJ2-3, with 10 bases that match TRBD2. V shed 3 bases and J 2 bases; nucleotides not matched to a gene: 5. The CDR3 is made up of 16 amino acids. The germline CDR1 and CDR2 sequences are SEHNR and FQNEAQ (reference sequence). CDR3 DNA: TGTGCCAGCAGCTTCTCTAGCGGGAGCTCCACAGATACGCAGTATTTT. This sequence encodes CASSFSSGSSTDTQYF.

The rearrangement links TRBV15 to TRBJ1-4; TRBD1 aligns across 9 bases. V gave up 4 bases and J gave up 5 bases; unmatched junction bases: 5. Germline V lookup: CDR1 LNHNV, CDR2 YYDKDF (reference sequence). CDR3 length: 15 residues. The CDR3 coding sequence is TGTGCCACCAGCATACCGGGACAGGGAAATGAAAAACTGTTTTTT. Protein sequence: CATSIPGQGNEKLFF.

This rearrangement joins TRBV4-1 to TRBJ2-2; 8 nucleotides agree with TRBD1. The CDR3 spans 15 residues. Germline V CDR1 and CDR2: MGHRA, YSYEKL. Losses at the gene ends were 8 bases for V and 6 bases for J; bases not matched to a gene: 11. The CDR3 loop is CASGWTGLTAGELFF. CDR3 DNA: TGCGCCAGCGGTTGGACAGGGCTGACGGCCGGGGAGCTGTTTTTT.

This clone was seen a handful of times. V is TRBV5-1 and J is TRBJ1-3, with D perhaps matching TRBD1 (5 bases). The V and J ends lost 4 bases and 0 bases respectively, with 8 bases between them. Looked up from germline, CDR1 is SGHRS and CDR2 is YFSETQ. The CDR3 has 14 residues. The CDR3 reads CASSDDSSGNTIYF. CDR3 DNA: TGCGCCAGCAGCGACGACAGCTCTGGAAACACCATATATTTT.

The J gene is TRBJ1-5, the V gene TRBV7-9; D is unclear. CDR3 length: 13 amino acids. Germline CDR1 reads SEHNR; CDR2 reads FQNEAQ (reference sequence). The V and J ends lost 4 bases and 0 bases respectively, with 4 bases between them. CDR3 sequence reads: CASSSHSNQPQHF. The CDR3 bases are TGTGCCAGCAGCTCCCATAGCAATCAGCCCCAGCATTTT.

The V and J genes are TRBV29-1 and TRBJ2-1, with TRBD2 matching 13 bases. Germline CDR1 is SQVTM and CDR2 is ANQGSEA. CDR3 length: 13 residues. V was clipped by 7 bases and J by 8 bases; unmatched bases: 5. CDR3 in amino acids: CSAGTSGAYEQFF. CDR3 in DNA: TGCAGCGCTGGGACTAGCGGGGCCTATGAGCAGTTCTTC.

In its sample, this clone was seen a few times. The chain joins TRBV6-5 to TRBJ2-1; D is unclear. Germline CDR1 reads MNHEY; CDR2 reads SVGAGI. The CDR3 spans 14 residues. V shed 10 bases and J shed 0 bases, with 13 bases lying between them. The CDR3 loop is CATVDGSSYNEQFF. The CDR3 DNA reads TGTGCCACCGTGGACGGAAGCTCCTACAATGAGCAGTTCTTC.